This T cell receptor (beta chain) came from a study of identical twins. Via MiXCR, TCRdb re-called the 5' RACE reads, giving one row per CDR3 protein. The data contain about 890,000 distinct CDR3 sequences, 9% to 15% of them seen just once; the ten biggest clones take up 1.5% to 2%. V lost 4 bases to trimming and J lost 10 bases, with 13 bases between them. CDR3 size: 11 residues. Germline V gene data show CDR1 as DFQATT and CDR2 as SNEGSKA (reference sequence). In addition, the sample was reused for a study of yellow fever vaccine responses in identical twins.

The rearrangement joins TRBV20-1 to TRBJ1-1; D is unresolved. The specimen sequenced was PBMCs. The TCR was taken from a woman between 18 and 30 years old in good health. The CDR3 coding sequence is TGCAGTGCTAAAGTTCTACCTGGAGCTTTCTTT. This sequence encodes CSAKVLPGAFF.